This TCR beta chain was sequenced during a study of cytotoxic CD8 clonotypes in ibrutinib-treated CLL. Genomic DNA for TCR beta libraries, around 2 micrograms, came from cryopreserved PBMCs. The study, taken as a whole, reports: Shared public clonotypes were rare, and on treatment they either got smaller or stayed the same.

The table came from immunoSEQ multiplex PCR; TCRdb's copy has only in-frame clones and leaves some out. The table lists some 300,000 clones, more than 65% of them singletons. A word on this clone: Its antigen remains unidentified.

Trimming shortened V by 1 base and J by 0 bases, and 15 bases separated the two germline ends. Germline V gives CDR1 SGHTA, CDR2 FQGNSA. The CDR3 covers 18 residues. This specimen consisted of PBMCs, obtained before ibrutinib treatment. The clonotype comes from a human donor with chronic lymphocytic leukemia. The J gene is TRBJ2-2, the V gene TRBV7-2; a weak D match, TRBD2 (5 bases). DNA for the CDR3: TGTGCCAGCAGCTTAGGACCACGGCGGGCCGCGAACACCGGGGAGCTGTTTTTT. Protein: CASSLGPRRAANTGELFF.